The 24 T cell receptor beta chains below come from one sample, sequenced in a study of graft-versus-host responses after intestinal transplantation (dated by TCRdb to about 2021). Library prep was done by the immunoSEQ multiplex PCR assay. TCRdb mirrors the immuneACCESS table, restricted to in-frame sequences. Some clones are absent from its copies; in checked studies, under half trace to an unresolved V gene, and the reason for the others is unknown. Within this sample are just over 14,000 clones, with around 94% of them counted one time only. Around 0.7% of the sample is taken by the ten largest. The sample was PBMCs, taken 9 days after transplant. These receptors all stem from a human patient who received an intestinal transplant, so some T cells may come from the graft donor.

The chain has TRBV25-1 and TRBJ2-5; possible D gene TRBD1, 7 bases. Trimming left V 2 bases short and J 2 bases short, with 12 bases between. Germline V gene data show CDR1 as MGHDK and CDR2 as SYGVNS. The CDR3 runs 15 residues. The CDR3 spells CASSEPTGRQETQYF. The DNA of the CDR3 is TGTGCCAGCAGTGAACCGACAGGGAGGCAAGAGACCCAGTACTTC.

The CDR3 nucleotides read TGTGCCAGCAGCGGGACGGTCTACAATGAGCAGTTCTTC. This gives the protein CASSGTVYNEQFF. The chain uses TRBV9 and TRBJ2-1; D gene uncertain. The germline CDR1 and CDR2 sequences are SGDLS and YYNGEE. The CDR3 loop spans 13 amino acids. Trimming took off 3 bases at V and 3 bases at J, with 7 bases between the two ends.

V is TRBV5-1 and J is TRBJ2-1, with 9 positions matching TRBD2. The J segment lost 7 bases and the V segment lost 4 bases, leaving 9 bases of the junction unmatched. The CDR3 length is 15 residues. Germline V gene sequence: CDR1 SGHRS, CDR2 YFSETQ. The CDR3 nucleotides read TGCGCCAGCAGCGAGCGGGAGGACCTAAGTAATGAGCAGTTCTTC. This gives the protein CASSEREDLSNEQFF.

V is TRBV10-3 and J is TRBJ2-1, with 12 bases aligning to TRBD2. The CDR3 has 16 residues. V lost 2 bases, J lost 4 bases, and 3 bases stayed unmatched. CDR1 is ENHRY, CDR2 SYGVKD, per germline. The CDR3 bases are TGTGCCATCAGTGAGACTGGACTAGCGGGGTACAATGAGCAGTTCTTC. Encoded protein: CAISETGLAGYNEQFF.

Written as DNA, the CDR3 is TGTGCCAGCAGCGTAGGAGGGGGCGGCTATGGCTACACCTTC. It is translated as CASSVGGGGYGYTF. The chain couples TRBV9 to TRBJ1-2, with 7 nucleotides matching TRBD1. The V gene end was trimmed by 0 bases and the J gene end by 4 bases; junction bases not matched to a gene: 3. This CDR3 spans 14 amino acids. Germline values: CDR1 SGDLS, CDR2 YYNGEE. Supplemented by reference TRBV9 and TRBJ1-2, the full variable domain reads DSGVTQTPKHLITATGQRVTLRCSPRSGDLSVYWYQQSLDQGLQFLIQYYNGEERAKGNILERFSAQQFPDLHSELNLSSLELGDSALYFCASSVGGGGYGYTFGSGTRLTVV.

The CDR3 spells CASSEINSYQPQHF. DNA for the CDR3: TGTGCCAGCAGTGAAATAAATAGTTATCAGCCCCAGCATTTT. The chain carries TRBV6-5 and TRBJ1-5, with D unresolved. Trimming pared 5 bases from V and 5 bases from J, leaving 13 bases between. From germline, CDR1 is MNHEY and CDR2 SVGAGI. The CDR3 contains 14 residues.

The chain carries TRBV28 and TRBJ1-1, with 7 positions matching TRBD1. The CDR3 runs 14 residues. V gave up 3 bases and J gave up 5 bases; unmatched junction bases: 6. Germline CDR1 MDHEN, CDR2 SYDVKM. CDR3 in amino acids: CASSLARGGTEAFF. CDR3 coding DNA: TGTGCCAGCAGTTTGGCCAGGGGGGGAACTGAAGCTTTCTTT.

The CDR3 region has the DNA TGTGCCAGCAGCTTGGGAGGGAGCGAGCAGTACTTC. It codes for CASSLGGSEQYF. This chain joins TRBV5-4 and TRBJ2-7; possibly TRBD2 for D (5 bases). The CDR3 length is 12 residues. Trimming left V 0 bases short and J 6 bases short, with 7 bases between. Germline V gene lookup returns CDR1 SGHNT and CDR2 YYREEE (reference sequence).

The genes are TRBV4-1 and TRBJ2-1; TRBD2 is a possible D gene (7 bases). The V end was cut by 1 base, the J end by 10 bases, with 8 bases between. The CDR3 contains 12 residues. The germline gives CDR1 MGHRA, CDR2 YSYEKL. The CDR3 region has the DNA TGCGCCAGCAGCCAAGGGGGGGGCGAGCAGTTCTTC. Its protein product is CASSQGGGEQFF.

The chain employs TRBV5-8 and TRBJ1-3; D remains unclear. The V end was cut by 7 bases, the J end by 0 bases, with 11 bases between. This CDR3 has 14 residues. Germline V lookup: CDR1 SGHTS, CDR2 YDEGEE. In nucleotides, the CDR3 is TGTGCCAGCCCGAGCTCCCTCTCTGGAAACACCATATATTTT. Translated: CASPSSLSGNTIYF.

This sequence joins TRBV7-9 and TRBJ1-2; 10 bases fit TRBD1. The junction had 11 bases not matched to a gene; V was cut back by 2 bases and J by 2 bases. The germline V gene has CDR1 SEHNR and CDR2 FQNEAQ (reference sequence). This CDR3 has 18 amino acids. The CDR3: CASSLYWTGGFSNYGYTF. DNA for the CDR3: TGTGCCAGCAGCTTATATTGGACAGGGGGTTTTTCGAACTATGGCTACACCTTC.

The chain combines TRBV11-2 with TRBJ1-5; D might be TRBD1 (5 bases). The germline V gene has CDR1 SGHAT and CDR2 FQNNGV. The CDR3 has 16 residues. Trimming stripped 4 bases from V and 3 bases from J, with 16 bases between. CDR3 sequence: CASSSGGRVLNQPQHF. CDR3 coding DNA: TGTGCCAGCAGCTCTGGGGGGAGGGTCCTCAATCAGCCCCAGCATTTT.

The chain joins TRBV6-6 to TRBJ2-7; weak D call: TRBD1 (5 bases). The ends were cut back, 0 bases at V and 6 bases at J, with 9 bases in the middle. CDR3 length: 13 amino acids. Per the germline V gene, CDR1 is MNHNY and CDR2 is SVGAGI (reference sequence). Written as DNA, the CDR3 is TGTGCCAGCAGTTACTCTAAGGGGTCCGAGCAGTACTTC. Its translation: CASSYSKGSEQYF.

This chain connects TRBV28 to TRBJ2-1; 10 bases agree with TRBD2. Germline V lookup: CDR1 MDHEN, CDR2 SYDVKM. The junction had 2 bases not matched to a gene; V was cut back by 9 bases and J by 0 bases. CDR3 length: 14 residues. This CDR3 is CASTSGTSYNEQFF. DNA of the CDR3: TGTGCCAGTACTAGCGGGACCTCCTACAATGAGCAGTTCTTC.

This chain joins TRBV28 and TRBJ1-4, with a tentative D call TRBD1 (5 bases). Germline V gives CDR1 MDHEN, CDR2 SYDVKM. The CDR3 spans 14 residues. Trimming took off 2 bases at V and 4 bases at J, with 8 bases between the two ends. CDR3 amino acids: CASSLGGNNEKLFF. The CDR3 DNA sequence: TGTGCCAGCAGTTTAGGGGGGAATAATGAAAAACTGTTTTTT. The whole variable domain, remainder taken from reference TRBV28 and TRBJ1-4, is DVKVTQSSRYLVKRTGEKVFLECVQDMDHENMFWYRQDPGLGLRLIYFSYDVKMKEKGDIPEGYSVSREKKERFSLILESASTNQTSMYLCASSLGGNNEKLFFGSGTQLSVL.

The chain carries TRBV27 and TRBJ1-5; possibly TRBD1 for D (6 bases). Trimming removed 2 bases at V and 7 bases at J, with 12 bases between. The germline V gene encodes CDR1 MNHEY and CDR2 SMNVEV (reference sequence). This CDR3 is built from 14 residues. Here the CDR3 reads CASSLGGAGQPQHF. CDR3 DNA: TGTGCCAGCAGTTTAGGGGGGGCTGGCCAGCCCCAGCATTTT.

V and J are TRBV7-9 and TRBJ2-1, with 7 nucleotides matching TRBD2. V dropped 0 bases and J dropped 5; count of bases not matched to a gene: 4. This CDR3 has 15 amino acids. Germline-derived CDR1 and CDR2 are SEHNR and FQNEAQ (reference sequence). The CDR3, as DNA: TGTGCCAGCAGCTTAGCACTAGCGATCAACAATGAGCAGTTCTTC. It is translated as CASSLALAINNEQFF.

This chain uses TRBV27 with TRBJ2-7, with D unresolved. The CDR3 runs 11 residues. Germline values: CDR1 MNHEY, CDR2 SMNVEV (reference sequence). V gave up 6 bases and J gave up 6 bases, with 9 bases separating them. The CDR3 loop reads CASSHYGEQYF. The CDR3 bases are TGTGCCAGCAGCCACTATGGCGAGCAGTACTTC.

The chain uses TRBV15 and TRBJ2-1; unclear D gene. This CDR3 is 15 amino acids long. Trimming removed 0 bases at V and 6 bases at J, with 12 bases between. Germline assignment: CDR1 LNHNV and CDR2 YYDKDF (reference sequence). In DNA form, the CDR3 reads TGTGCCACCAGCAGAGATTTAAACCCCTCCAATGAGCAGTTCTTC. This sequence encodes CATSRDLNPSNEQFF.

V gene TRBV13 combines with J gene TRBJ2-7, with 7 nucleotides matching TRBD2. The CDR3 is 14 amino acids. J gave up 4 bases and V 5 bases, and 8 bases lay outside the gene matches. CDR1 and CDR2 (germline): PRHDT, FYEKMQ (reference sequence). The CDR3 spells CASSPRLASYEQYF. The CDR3 region has the DNA TGTGCCAGCAGCCCGCGACTAGCTTCGTACGAGCAGTACTTC.

The chain joins TRBV7-8 to TRBJ2-1; D is uncertain. Between the trimmed V and J ends, which lost 5 bases and 6 bases, there was a span of 14 bases. CDR3 length equals 14 residues. CDR1 and CDR2 from the germline V gene are SGHVS and FQNEAQ. The CDR3 here is CASSPEDRFNEQFF. For the CDR3, the DNA is TGTGCCAGCAGCCCCGAAGATAGATTCAATGAGCAGTTCTTC.

The CDR3 DNA sequence: TGCGCCAGCAGCGTGACAGGGGGCGGCAATCAGCCCCAGCATTTT. Protein product: CASSVTGGGNQPQHF. The chain couples TRBV5-1 to TRBJ1-5, with 10 positions matching TRBD1. V lost 4 bases, J lost 2 bases, and 3 bases stayed unmatched. CDR1 and CDR2 (germline): SGHRS, YFSETQ. CDR3 size: 15 residues.

The chain uses TRBV11-2 and TRBJ2-5, with 12 bases identical to TRBD2. J gave up 4 bases and V 5 bases, and 11 bases lay outside the gene matches. CDR1 SGHAT and CDR2 FQNNGV come from the germline V gene. The CDR3 sequence is 17 residues long. The CDR3 DNA sequence: TGTGCCAGCAGCCTAGGTCCTAGCGGGAGGGCCTTAGAGACCCAGTACTTC. It encodes CASSLGPSGRALETQYF.

Points on this clone: Compared with germline, one end of the junction differs, possibly owing to a read error. The chain carries TRBV19 and TRBJ2-6; TRBD2 matches 8 bases. CDR1 is LNHDA, CDR2 SQIVND, per germline (reference sequence). The length of the CDR3 is 18 residues. CDR3: CASSRWRGAPSGANVLTF. CDR3 DNA sequence: TGTGCAAGTAGCCGGTGGCGGGGGGCCCCCTCTGGGGCCAACGTCCTGACTTTC.